A single sample is the source of the 2 T cell receptor beta chains below, sequenced in a study of cytomegalovirus exposure and HLA in healthy donors. A multiplex PCR was run with 60 Vbeta primers and 13 Jbeta primers. Assay used: immunoSEQ multiplex PCR; TCRdb lists only in-frame clones, some missing. The sample consists of over 150,000 clones, 75% to 80% of them appearing once. The sample consisted of PBMCs. The receptor set was obtained from a woman in her 40s in good health and CMV-seropositive.

The chain uses TRBV19 and TRBJ1-3; D uncertain. V gave up 0 bases and J gave up 0 bases, with 12 bases separating them. Looked up from germline, CDR1 is LNHDA and CDR2 is SQIVND (reference sequence). The CDR3 contains 17 residues. CDR3 in DNA: TGTGCCAGTAGTATAGATCTGAGGGCCTCCTCTGGAAACACCATATATTTT. It yields the protein CASSIDLRASSGNTIYF.

J is TRBJ2-5 and V is TRBV6-4; 7 nucleotides agree with TRBD1. Looked up from germline, CDR1 is MRHNA and CDR2 is SNTAGT. There are 13 residues in the CDR3. Losses at the gene ends were 4 bases for V and 5 bases for J; bases not matched to a gene: 4. The CDR3 DNA is TGTGCCAGCAGTGTTACCAGGGGGGAGACCCAGTACTTC. Translating it yields CASSVTRGETQYF.